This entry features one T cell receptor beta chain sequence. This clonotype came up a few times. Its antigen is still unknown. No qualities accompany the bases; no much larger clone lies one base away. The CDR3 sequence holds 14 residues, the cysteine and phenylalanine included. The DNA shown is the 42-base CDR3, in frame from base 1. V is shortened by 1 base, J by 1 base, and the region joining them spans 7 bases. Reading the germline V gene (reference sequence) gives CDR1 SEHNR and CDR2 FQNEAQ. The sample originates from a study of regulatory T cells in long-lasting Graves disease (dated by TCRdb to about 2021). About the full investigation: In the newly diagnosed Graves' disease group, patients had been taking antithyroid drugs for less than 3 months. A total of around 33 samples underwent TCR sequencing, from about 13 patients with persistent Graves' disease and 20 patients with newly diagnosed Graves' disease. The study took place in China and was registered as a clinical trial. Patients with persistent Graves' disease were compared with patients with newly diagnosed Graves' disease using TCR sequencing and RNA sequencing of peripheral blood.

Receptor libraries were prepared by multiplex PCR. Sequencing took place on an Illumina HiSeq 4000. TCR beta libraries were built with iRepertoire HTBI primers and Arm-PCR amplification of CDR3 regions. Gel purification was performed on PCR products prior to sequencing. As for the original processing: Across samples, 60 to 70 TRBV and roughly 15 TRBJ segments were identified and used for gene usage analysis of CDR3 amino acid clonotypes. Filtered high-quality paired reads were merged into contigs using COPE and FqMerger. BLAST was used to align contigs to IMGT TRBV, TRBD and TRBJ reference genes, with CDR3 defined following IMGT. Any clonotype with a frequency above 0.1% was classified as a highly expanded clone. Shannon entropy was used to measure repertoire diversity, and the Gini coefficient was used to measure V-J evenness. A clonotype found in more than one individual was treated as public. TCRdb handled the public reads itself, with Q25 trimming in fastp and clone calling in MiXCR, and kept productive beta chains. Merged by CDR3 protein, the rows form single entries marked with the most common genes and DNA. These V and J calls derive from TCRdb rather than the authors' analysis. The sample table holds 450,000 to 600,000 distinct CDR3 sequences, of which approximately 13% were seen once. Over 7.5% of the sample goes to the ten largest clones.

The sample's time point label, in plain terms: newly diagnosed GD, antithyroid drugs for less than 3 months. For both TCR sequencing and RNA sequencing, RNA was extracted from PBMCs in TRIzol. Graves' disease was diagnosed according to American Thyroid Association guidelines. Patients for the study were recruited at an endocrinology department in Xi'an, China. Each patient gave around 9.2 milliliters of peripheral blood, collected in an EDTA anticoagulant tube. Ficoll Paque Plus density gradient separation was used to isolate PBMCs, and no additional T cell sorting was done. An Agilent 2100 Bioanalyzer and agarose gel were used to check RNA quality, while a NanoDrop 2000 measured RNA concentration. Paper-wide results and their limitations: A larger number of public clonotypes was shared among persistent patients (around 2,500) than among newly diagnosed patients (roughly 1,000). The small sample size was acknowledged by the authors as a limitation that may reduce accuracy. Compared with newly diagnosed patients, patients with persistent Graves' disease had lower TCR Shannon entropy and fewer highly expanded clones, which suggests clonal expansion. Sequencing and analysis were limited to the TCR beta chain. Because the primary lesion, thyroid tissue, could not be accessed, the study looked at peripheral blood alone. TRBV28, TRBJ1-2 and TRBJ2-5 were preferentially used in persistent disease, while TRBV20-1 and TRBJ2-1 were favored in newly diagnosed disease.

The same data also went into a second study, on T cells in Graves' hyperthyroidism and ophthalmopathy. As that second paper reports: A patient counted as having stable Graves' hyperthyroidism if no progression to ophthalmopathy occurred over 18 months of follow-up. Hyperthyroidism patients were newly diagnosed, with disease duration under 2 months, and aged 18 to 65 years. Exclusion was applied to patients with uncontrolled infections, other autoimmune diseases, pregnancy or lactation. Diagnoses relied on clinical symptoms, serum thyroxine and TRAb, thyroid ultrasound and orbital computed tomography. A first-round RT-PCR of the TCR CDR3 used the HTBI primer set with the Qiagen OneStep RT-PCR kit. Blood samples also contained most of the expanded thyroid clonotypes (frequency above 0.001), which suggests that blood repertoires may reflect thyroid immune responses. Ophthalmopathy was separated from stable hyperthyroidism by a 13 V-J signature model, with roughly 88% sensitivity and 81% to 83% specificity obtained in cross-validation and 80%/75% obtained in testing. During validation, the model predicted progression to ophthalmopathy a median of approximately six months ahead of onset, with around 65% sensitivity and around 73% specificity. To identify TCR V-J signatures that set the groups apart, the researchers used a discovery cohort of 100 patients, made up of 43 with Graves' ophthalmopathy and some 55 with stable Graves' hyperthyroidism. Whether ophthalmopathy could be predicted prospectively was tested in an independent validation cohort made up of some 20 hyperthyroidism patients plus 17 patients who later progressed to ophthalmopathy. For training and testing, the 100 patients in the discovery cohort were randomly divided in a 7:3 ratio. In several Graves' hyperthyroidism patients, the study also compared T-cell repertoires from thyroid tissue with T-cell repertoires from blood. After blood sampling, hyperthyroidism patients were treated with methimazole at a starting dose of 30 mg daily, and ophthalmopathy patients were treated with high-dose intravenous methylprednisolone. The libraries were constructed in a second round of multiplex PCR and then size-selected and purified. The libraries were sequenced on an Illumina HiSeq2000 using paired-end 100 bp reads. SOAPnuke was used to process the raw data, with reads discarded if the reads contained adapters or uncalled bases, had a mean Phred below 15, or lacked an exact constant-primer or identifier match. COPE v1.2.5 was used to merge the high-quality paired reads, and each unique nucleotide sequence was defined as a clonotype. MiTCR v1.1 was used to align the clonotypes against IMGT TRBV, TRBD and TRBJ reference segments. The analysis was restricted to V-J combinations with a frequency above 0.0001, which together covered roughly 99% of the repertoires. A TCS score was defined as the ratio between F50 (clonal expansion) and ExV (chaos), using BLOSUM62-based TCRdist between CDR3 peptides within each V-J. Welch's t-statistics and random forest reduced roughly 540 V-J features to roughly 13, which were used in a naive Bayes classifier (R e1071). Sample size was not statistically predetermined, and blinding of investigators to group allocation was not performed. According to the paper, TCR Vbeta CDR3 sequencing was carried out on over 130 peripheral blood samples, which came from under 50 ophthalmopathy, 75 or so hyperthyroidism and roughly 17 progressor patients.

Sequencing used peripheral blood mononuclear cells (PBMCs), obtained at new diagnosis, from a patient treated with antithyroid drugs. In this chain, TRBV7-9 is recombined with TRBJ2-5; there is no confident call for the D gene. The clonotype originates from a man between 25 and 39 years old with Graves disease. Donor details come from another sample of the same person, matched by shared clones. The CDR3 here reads CASSLEAIQETQYF. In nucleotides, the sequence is TGTGCCAGCAGCTTAGAAGCTATCCAAGAGACCCAGTACTTC.